These T cell receptor beta chains were read from a single sample in a study of T cell responses to AZD1222 COVID-19 vaccine. The assay was immunoSEQ multiplex PCR, and TCRdb's table has in-frame clones only and misses some. The sample has about 93,000 clones; around nine tenths are singletons. The specimen comprised peripheral blood, sampled on day 0 of MenACWY control vaccination. Every receptor here comes from an adult in good health. Each CDR3 is given with its conserved first and last residue. The D gene is left open where the match is weak. Clone size is shown for a subset of rows, as once, few, many or a class of expanded clone.

j_gene: TRBJ1-5
v_gene: TRBV6-5
d_gene: NA
abundance: NA
CDR3nt: TGTGCCAGCAGTTACGGGGCGGACGTGGGGCCCCAGCATTTT
CDR3aa: CASSYGADVGPQHF

j_gene: TRBJ2-7
v_gene: TRBV5-1
d_gene: TRBD1
abundance: NA
CDR3nt: TGCGCCAGCAGCCGGGTTGGGGACAGGGTTTCCTACGAGCAGTACTTC
CDR3aa: CASSRVGDRVSYEQYF

j_gene: TRBJ1-2
v_gene: TRBV28
d_gene: NA
abundance: NA
CDR3nt: TGTGCCAGCAGTTCTGTAGGCTACACCTTC
CDR3aa: CASSSVGYTF

j_gene: TRBJ2-1
v_gene: TRBV7-6
d_gene: NA
abundance: NA
CDR3nt: TGTGCCAGCAGCTTAGTAGGAGGGAACCCCAATGAGCAGTTCTTC
CDR3aa: CASSLVGGNPNEQFF

j_gene: TRBJ2-7
v_gene: TRBV6-5
d_gene: TRBD1
abundance: NA
CDR3nt: TGTGCCAGCAGTTACGGGACAGCCTCCTACGAGCAGTACTTC
CDR3aa: CASSYGTASYEQYF

j_gene: TRBJ1-6
v_gene: TRBV5-1
d_gene: NA
abundance: NA
CDR3nt: TGCGCCAGCAGCTTGGGGGGACGAGACAATTCACCCCTCCACTTT
CDR3aa: CASSLGGRDNSPLHF

j_gene: TRBJ1-2
v_gene: TRBV28
d_gene: NA
abundance: NA
CDR3nt: TGTGCCAGCAGTTCTGGGGGTGGCTACACCTTC
CDR3aa: CASSSGGGYTF

j_gene: TRBJ2-2
v_gene: TRBV28
d_gene: NA
abundance: few
CDR3nt: TGTGCCAGCATCCCCCGGAACCCAACCACCGGGGAGCTGTTTTTT
CDR3aa: CASIPRNPTTGELFF

j_gene: TRBJ2-1
v_gene: TRBV25-1
d_gene: NA
abundance: NA
CDR3nt: TGTGCCAGCAGTGCCCATCTGGTAGTTGAGCAGTTCTTC
CDR3aa: CASSAHLVVEQFF

j_gene: TRBJ2-5
v_gene: TRBV9
d_gene: NA
abundance: once
CDR3nt: TGTGCCAGCAGCGTAGGTACCTATCGACAGTTCCAAGAGACCCAGTACTTC
CDR3aa: CASSVGTYRQFQETQYF

j_gene: TRBJ2-5
v_gene: TRBV3-1/TRBV3-2
d_gene: NA
abundance: once
CDR3nt: TGTGCCAGCAGCCGCCTACAAGGAGAGACCCAGTACTTC
CDR3aa: CASSRLQGETQYF

j_gene: TRBJ1-2
v_gene: TRBV7-3
d_gene: NA
abundance: NA
CDR3nt: TGTGCCAGCAGCTTGGCCCCGGACAGTTATGGCTACACCTTC
CDR3aa: CASSLAPDSYGYTF

j_gene: TRBJ1-2
v_gene: TRBV5-4
d_gene: TRBD1
abundance: NA
CDR3nt: TGTGCCAGCAGCCTCCGGGACAGGGCCCTCATTGAGGGCTACACCTTC
CDR3aa: CASSLRDRALIEGYTF

j_gene: TRBJ1-1
v_gene: TRBV7-3
d_gene: NA
abundance: NA
CDR3nt: TGTGCCAGCAGCCCGCAGACGGTGAGTGAAGCTTTCTTT
CDR3aa: CASSPQTVSEAFF

j_gene: TRBJ2-6
v_gene: TRBV28
d_gene: TRBD1
abundance: NA
CDR3nt: TGTGCCAGCAGCGAGATCTGGGACAGGGCCTACTCTGGGGCCAACGTCCTGACTTTC
CDR3aa: CASSEIWDRAYSGANVLTF

j_gene: TRBJ2-4
v_gene: TRBV6-2/TRBV6-3
d_gene: NA
abundance: NA
CDR3nt: TGTGCCAGCAGTTACCCCACTAGTGGGAGTTATATTCAGTACTTC
CDR3aa: CASSYPTSGSYIQYF

j_gene: TRBJ1-1
v_gene: TRBV2
d_gene: NA
abundance: NA
CDR3nt: TGTGCCAGCGGGATCGTTCACACTGAAGCTTTCTTT
CDR3aa: CASGIVHTEAFF